The 4 T cell receptor beta chains below come from one sample, sequenced in a study of blood T cell repertoires in COVID-19. Clones were read by immunoSEQ multiplex PCR, and TCRdb kept only the in-frame ones, dropping some. The data contain approximately 200,000 clones, roughly 88% of them seen just once; the ten biggest clones take up around 1.5%. The sequenced sample consisted of peripheral blood. Receptors originate from a man aged 18 to 29 with active or convalescent COVID-19.

This sequence joins TRBV28 and TRBJ1-1; D is possibly TRBD1 (5 bases). The CDR3 runs to 12 residues. V lost 11 bases to trimming and J lost 4 bases, with 14 bases between them. Germline CDR1 MDHEN, CDR2 SYDVKM. The DNA of the CDR3 is TGTGCCTCGGCGGGGGTTCGCACTGAAGCTTTCTTT. Translating it yields CASAGVRTEAFF.

The table lists this clone with a few counts. This chain uses TRBV20-1 with TRBJ1-2, with D hard to call. Trimming removed 0 bases from V and 8 bases from J, with 4 bases in between. CDR3 length equals 10 residues. Germline lookup yields CDR1 DFQATT and CDR2 SNEGSKA (reference sequence). DNA for the CDR3: TGCAGTGCTAGAGAGGAGGGCTACACCTTC. Its translation is CSAREEGYTF.

Only one count was recorded for this clone. This chain links TRBV6-5 with TRBJ1-5, with D hard to call. V lost 6 bases to trimming and J lost 2 bases, with 11 bases between them. This CDR3 is 14 amino acids long. Germline V gene sequence: CDR1 MNHEY, CDR2 SVGAGI. CDR3 region: CASREAWGNQPQHF. For the CDR3, the DNA is TGTGCCAGCAGGGAGGCGTGGGGCAATCAGCCCCAGCATTTT.

A note on this clone: The junction and the germline gene differ at one end; a read error may be behind it. Here the CDR3 DNA reads TGCGTTATTGGGGGGACTAGCGGTATCAATGAGCAGTTCTTC. It encodes CVIGGTSGINEQFF. This chain links TRBV27 with TRBJ2-1; 11 bases line up with TRBD2. Germline V lookup: CDR1 MNHEY, CDR2 SMNVEV (reference sequence). The CDR3 contains 14 residues.